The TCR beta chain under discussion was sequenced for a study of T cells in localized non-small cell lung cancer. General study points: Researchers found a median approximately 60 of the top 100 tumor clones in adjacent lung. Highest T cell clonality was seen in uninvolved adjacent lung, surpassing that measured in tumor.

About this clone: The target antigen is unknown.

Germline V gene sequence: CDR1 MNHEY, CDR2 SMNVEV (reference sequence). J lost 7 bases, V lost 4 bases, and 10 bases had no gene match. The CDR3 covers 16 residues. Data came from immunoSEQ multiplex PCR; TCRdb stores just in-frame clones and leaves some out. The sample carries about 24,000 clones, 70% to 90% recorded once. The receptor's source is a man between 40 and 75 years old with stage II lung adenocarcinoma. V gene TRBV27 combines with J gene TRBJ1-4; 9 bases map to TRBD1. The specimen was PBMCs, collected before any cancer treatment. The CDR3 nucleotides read TGTGCCAGCAGTTCCCCCTCGACAGGGGGTTCTGAAAAACTGTTTTTT. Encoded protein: CASSSPSTGGSEKLFF.